This TCR beta chain appears in the sequencing data of a study of response to subunit inactivated influenza vaccine. The sample holds a few counts of this clonotype. Its target is unknown. Broader study findings: That few new T cells are recruited by each seasonal influenza vaccination was the authors' suggestion.

The germline gives CDR1 MNHEY, CDR2 SVGEGT. Losses at the gene ends were 0 bases for V and 1 base for J; bases not matched to a gene: 13. The CDR3 has 21 residues. TCRdb recomputed calls from the RT-PCR reads with MiXCR, one row per CDR3 protein. The sample records approximately 480,000 distinct CDR3 sequences, around 9.9% being singletons. The gene calls are TRBV6-2 or TRBV6-3 and TRBJ2-5; 14 bases match TRBD2. This clonotype was sampled from a man over 45 who received an inactivated influenza vaccine. The sequencing used PBMCs from blood, collected 40 to 50 days after vaccination. Written as DNA, the CDR3 is TGTGCCAGCAGTTACTCGCTGCAATGGGGACTAGCGGGGGCTAGCCAAGAGACCCAGTACTTC. Its translation: CASSYSLQWGLAGASQETQYF.